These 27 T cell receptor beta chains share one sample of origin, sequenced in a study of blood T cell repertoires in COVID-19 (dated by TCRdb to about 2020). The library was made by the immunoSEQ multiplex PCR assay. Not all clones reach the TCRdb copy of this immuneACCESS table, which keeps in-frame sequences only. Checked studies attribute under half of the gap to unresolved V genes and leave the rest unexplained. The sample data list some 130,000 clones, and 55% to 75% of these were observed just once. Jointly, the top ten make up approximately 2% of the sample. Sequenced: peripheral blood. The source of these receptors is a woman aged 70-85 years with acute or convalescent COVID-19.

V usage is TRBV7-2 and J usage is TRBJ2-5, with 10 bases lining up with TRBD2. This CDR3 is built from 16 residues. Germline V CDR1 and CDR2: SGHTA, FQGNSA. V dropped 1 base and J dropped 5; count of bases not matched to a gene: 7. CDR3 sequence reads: CASSLVAGGGGETQYF. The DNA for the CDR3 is TGTGCCAGCAGCTTAGTAGCGGGGGGTGGAGGGGAGACCCAGTACTTC.

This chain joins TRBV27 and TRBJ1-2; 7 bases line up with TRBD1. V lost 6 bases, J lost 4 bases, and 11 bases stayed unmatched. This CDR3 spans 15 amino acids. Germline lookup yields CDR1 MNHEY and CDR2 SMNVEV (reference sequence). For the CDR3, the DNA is TGTGCCAGCAGGATTACAGGGGTAACCTTCTATGGCTACACCTTC. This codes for CASRITGVTFYGYTF.

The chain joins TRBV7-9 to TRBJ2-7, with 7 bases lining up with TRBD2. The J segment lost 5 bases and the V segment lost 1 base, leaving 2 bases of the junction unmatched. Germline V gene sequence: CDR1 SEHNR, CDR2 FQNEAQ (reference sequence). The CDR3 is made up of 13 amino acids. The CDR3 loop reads CASSLVGGDEQYF. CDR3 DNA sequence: TGTGCCAGCAGCTTAGTTGGGGGGGACGAGCAGTACTTC.

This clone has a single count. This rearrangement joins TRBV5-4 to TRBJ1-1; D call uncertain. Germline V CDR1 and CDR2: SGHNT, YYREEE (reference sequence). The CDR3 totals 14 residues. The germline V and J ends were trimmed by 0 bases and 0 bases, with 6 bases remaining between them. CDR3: CASSLGPMNTEAFF. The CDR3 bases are TGTGCCAGCAGCTTGGGGCCCATGAACACTGAAGCTTTCTTT.

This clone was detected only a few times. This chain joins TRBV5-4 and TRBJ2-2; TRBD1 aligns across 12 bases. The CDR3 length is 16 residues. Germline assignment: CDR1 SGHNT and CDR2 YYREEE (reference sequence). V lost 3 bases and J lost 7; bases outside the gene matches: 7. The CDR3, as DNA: TGTGCCAGCAGCTCAGCCGGGACAGGGGGCAACGGGGAGCTGTTTTTT. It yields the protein CASSSAGTGGNGELFF. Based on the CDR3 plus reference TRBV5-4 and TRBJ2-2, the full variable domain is ETGVTQSPTHLIKTRGQQVTLRCSSQSGHNTVSWYQQALGQGPQFIFQYYREEENGRGNFPPRFSGLQFPNYSSELNVNALELDDSALYLCASSSAGTGGNGELFFGEGSRLTVL.

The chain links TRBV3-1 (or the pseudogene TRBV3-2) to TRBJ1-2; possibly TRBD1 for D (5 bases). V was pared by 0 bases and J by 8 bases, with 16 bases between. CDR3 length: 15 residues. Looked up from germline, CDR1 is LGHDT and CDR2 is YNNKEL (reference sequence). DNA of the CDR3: TGTGCCAGCAGCCAAGATGGGCAGGGTCTGAGGGGCTACACCTTC. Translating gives CASSQDGQGLRGYTF.

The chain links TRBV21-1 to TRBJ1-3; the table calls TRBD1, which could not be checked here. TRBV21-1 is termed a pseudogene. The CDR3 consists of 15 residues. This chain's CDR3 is CASSKPGQAGNTIYF. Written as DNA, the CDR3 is TGTGCCAGCAGCAAGCCGGGACAGGCAGGAAACACCATATATTTT.

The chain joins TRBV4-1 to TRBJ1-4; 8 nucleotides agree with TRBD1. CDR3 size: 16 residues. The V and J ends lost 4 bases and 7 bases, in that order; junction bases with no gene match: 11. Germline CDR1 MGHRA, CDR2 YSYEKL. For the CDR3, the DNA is TGCGCCAGCAGCCTGGACCCCAGGGGGCTGGCTGAAAAACTGTTTTTT. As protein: CASSLDPRGLAEKLFF.

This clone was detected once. CDR3 bases: TGTGCCAGCAGCCAAATACTAGCGGGGGGTTCAAATGAGCAGTTCTTC. The encoded protein is CASSQILAGGSNEQFF. The chain combines TRBV14 with TRBJ2-1, with 12 bases fitting TRBD2. V was pared by 2 bases and J by 7 bases, with 6 bases of the junction left unmatched. This CDR3 has 16 residues. Germline V gene data show CDR1 as SGHDN and CDR2 as FVKESK.

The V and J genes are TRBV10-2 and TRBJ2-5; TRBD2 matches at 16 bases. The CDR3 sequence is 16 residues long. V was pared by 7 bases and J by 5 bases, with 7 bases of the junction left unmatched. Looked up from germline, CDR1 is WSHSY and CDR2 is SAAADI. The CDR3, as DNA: TGCGCCAGCAAGGGACTAGCGGGGGGGCCCTGGGAGACCCAGTACTTC. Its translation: CASKGLAGGPWETQYF.

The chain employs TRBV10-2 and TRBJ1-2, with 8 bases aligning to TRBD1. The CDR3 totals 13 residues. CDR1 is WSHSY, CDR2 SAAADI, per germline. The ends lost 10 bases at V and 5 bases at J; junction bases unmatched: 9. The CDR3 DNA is TGCGCCATCAAACAGGGGGAGAATTATGGCTACACCTTC. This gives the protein CAIKQGENYGYTF.

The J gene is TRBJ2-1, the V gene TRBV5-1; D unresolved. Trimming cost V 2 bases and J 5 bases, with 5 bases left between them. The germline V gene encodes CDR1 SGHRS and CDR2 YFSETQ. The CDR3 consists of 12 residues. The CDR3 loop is CASSFQDNEQFF. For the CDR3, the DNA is TGCGCCAGCAGCTTTCAGGACAATGAGCAGTTCTTC.

CDR3 residues: CASSSSVRGRNTEAFF. For the CDR3, the DNA is TGTGCCAGCAGCTCCTCCGTGAGGGGGAGGAACACTGAAGCTTTCTTT. This sequence joins TRBV7-9 and TRBJ1-1, with a possible D match to TRBD1 (6 bases). Trimming pared 4 bases from V and 1 base from J, leaving 16 bases between. Germline V gene sequence: CDR1 SEHNR, CDR2 FQNEAQ (reference sequence). This CDR3 has 16 amino acids.

The CDR3 DNA reads as TGTGCCAGCAGGTACGCGGGAGGATCGAACACCGGGGAGCTGTTTTTT. Translating it yields CASRYAGGSNTGELFF. V and J are TRBV7-9 and TRBJ2-2; 8 bases are shared with TRBD2. The CDR3 is 16 residues long. Germline V gene data show CDR1 as SEHNR and CDR2 as FQNEAQ (reference sequence). The ends lost 6 bases at V and 0 bases at J; junction bases unmatched: 6.

This chain's CDR3 is CASSRQGGGTEAFF. In DNA form, the CDR3 reads TGTGCCAGCAGCCGACAGGGGGGCGGCACTGAAGCTTTCTTT. The chain joins TRBV14 to TRBJ1-1; 9 bases align to TRBD1. Germline-derived CDR1 and CDR2 are SGHDN and FVKESK. This CDR3 spans 14 amino acids. With V trimmed by 4 bases and J by 4 bases, 4 bases remained unmatched. Full variable domain (missing parts from reference TRBV14 and TRBJ1-1): EAGVTQFPSHSVIEKGQTVTLRCDPISGHDNLYWYRRVMGKEIKFLLHFVKESKQDESGMPNNRFLAERTGGTYSTLKVQPAELEDSGVYFCASSRQGGGTEAFFGQGTRLTVV.

Written as DNA, the CDR3 is TGCGCCAGCAGCCAAGCGGGGGGCGGGGAGACCCAGTACTTC. Its translation: CASSQAGGGETQYF. The chain has TRBV4-1 and TRBJ2-5; TRBD2 might be the D (7 bases). The CDR3 consists of 14 residues. CDR1 and CDR2 from the germline V gene are MGHRA and YSYEKL. The V end was cut by 1 base, the J end by 5 bases, with 11 bases between.

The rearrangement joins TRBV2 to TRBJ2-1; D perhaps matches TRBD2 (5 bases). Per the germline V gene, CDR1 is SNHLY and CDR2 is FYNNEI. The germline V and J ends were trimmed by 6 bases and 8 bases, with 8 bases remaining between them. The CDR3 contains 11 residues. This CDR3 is CASRRVHEQFF. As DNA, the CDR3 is TGTGCCAGCAGGAGGGTGCATGAGCAGTTCTTC.

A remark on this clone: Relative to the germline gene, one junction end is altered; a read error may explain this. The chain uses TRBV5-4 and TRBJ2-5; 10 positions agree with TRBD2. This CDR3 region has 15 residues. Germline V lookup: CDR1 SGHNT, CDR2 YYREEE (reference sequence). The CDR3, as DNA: TGTGCCAGCAGCTTGACTAGCGGGACCCAAAAGACCCAGTACTTC. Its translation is CASSLTSGTQKTQYF. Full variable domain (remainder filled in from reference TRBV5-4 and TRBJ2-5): ETGVTQSPTHLIKTRGQQVTLRCSSQSGHNTVSWYQQALGQGPQFIFQYYREEENGRGNFPPRFSGLQFPNYSSELNVNALELDDSALYLCASSLTSGTQKTQYFGPGTRLLVL.

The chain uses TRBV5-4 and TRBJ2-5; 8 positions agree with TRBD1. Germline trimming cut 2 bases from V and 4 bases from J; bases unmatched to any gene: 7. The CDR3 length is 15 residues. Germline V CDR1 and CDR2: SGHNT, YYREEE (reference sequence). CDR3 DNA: TGTGCCAGCAGCTTCCCCGCAGGGGGCGGAGAGACCCAGTACTTC. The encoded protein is CASSFPAGGGETQYF.

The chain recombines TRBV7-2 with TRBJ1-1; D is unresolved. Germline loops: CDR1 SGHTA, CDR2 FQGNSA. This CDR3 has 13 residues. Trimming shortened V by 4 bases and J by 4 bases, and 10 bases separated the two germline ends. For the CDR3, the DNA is TGTGCCAGCAGCTCAGACATCCTCACTGAAGCTTTCTTT. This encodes CASSSDILTEAFF.

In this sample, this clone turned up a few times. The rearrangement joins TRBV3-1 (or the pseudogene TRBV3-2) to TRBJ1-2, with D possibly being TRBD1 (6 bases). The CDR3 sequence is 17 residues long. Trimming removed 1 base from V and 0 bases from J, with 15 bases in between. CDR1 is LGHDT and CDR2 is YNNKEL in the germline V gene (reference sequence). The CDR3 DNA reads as TGTGCCAGCAGCCAAGGGGACATACCCATCCCTAACTATGGCTACACCTTC. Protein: CASSQGDIPIPNYGYTF.

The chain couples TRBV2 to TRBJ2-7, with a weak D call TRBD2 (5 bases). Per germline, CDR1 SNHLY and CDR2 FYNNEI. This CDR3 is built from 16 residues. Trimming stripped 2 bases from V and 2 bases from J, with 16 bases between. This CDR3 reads CASSEISGETTYEQYF. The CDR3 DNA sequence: TGTGCCAGCAGTGAAATTTCCGGGGAGACCACCTACGAGCAGTACTTC.

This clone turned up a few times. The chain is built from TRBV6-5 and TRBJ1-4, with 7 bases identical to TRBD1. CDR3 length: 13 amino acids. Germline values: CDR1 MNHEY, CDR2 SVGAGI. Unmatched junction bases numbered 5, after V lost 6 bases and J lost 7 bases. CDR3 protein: CASSRQGGEKLFF. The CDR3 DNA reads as TGTGCCAGCAGCCGACAGGGAGGTGAAAAACTGTTTTTT.

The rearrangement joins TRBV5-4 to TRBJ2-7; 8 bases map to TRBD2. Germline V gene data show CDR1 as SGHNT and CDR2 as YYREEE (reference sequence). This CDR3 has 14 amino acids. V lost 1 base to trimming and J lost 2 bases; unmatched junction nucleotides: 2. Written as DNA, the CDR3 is TGTGCCAGCAGCTTGTACGGGGGGGCCTACGAGCAGTACTTC. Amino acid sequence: CASSLYGGAYEQYF.

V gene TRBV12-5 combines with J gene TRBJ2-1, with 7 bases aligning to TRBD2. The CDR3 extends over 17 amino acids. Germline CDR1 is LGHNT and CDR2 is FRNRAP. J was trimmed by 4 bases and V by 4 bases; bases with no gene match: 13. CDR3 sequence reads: CASGSFLSRGSYNEQFF. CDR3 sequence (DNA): TGTGCTAGTGGTTCGTTCCTAAGTCGCGGGAGTTACAATGAGCAGTTCTTC.

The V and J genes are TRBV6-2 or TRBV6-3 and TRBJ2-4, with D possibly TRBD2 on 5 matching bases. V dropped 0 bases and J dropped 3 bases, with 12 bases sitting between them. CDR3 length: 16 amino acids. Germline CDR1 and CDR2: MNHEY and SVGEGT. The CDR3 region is CASSYSTGVGKNIQYF. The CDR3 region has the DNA TGTGCCAGCAGTTACTCGACCGGGGTGGGCAAAAACATTCAGTACTTC.

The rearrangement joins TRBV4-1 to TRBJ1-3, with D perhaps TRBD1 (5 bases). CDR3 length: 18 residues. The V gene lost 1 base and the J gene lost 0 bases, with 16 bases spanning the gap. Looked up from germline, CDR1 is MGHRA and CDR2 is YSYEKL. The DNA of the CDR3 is TGCGCCAGCAGCCAAGTCAGTAAGGGACTAAGCTCTGGAAACACCATATATTTT. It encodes CASSQVSKGLSSGNTIYF.